A single sample is the source of the 3 T cell receptor beta chains below, sequenced in a study of long-term antiretroviral therapy in people with HIV. A v3.0 immunoSEQ assay was performed at survey level. Clones were sequenced by immunoSEQ multiplex PCR, and TCRdb holds only the in-frame ones, with some missing. The sample has roughly 28,000 clones, 91% seen once. The source was unsorted PBMCs, collected 3.1 years after starting antiretroviral therapy. These receptors were obtained from a man aged 18-30 years with HIV.

The rearrangement links TRBV20-1 to TRBJ2-1, with unresolved D. The CDR3 sequence is 11 residues long. CDR1 DFQATT and CDR2 SNEGSKA come from the germline V gene (reference sequence). The V end lost 2 bases, the J end lost 6 bases, and 5 bases lay between the germline ends. CDR3 nucleotide sequence: TGCAGTGCTAGAATTCGCAATGAGCAGTTCTTC. It specifies CSARIRNEQFF.

This chain links TRBV6-1 with TRBJ2-7; TRBD1 aligns across 9 bases. V dropped 8 bases and J dropped 3; count of bases not matched to a gene: 5. The CDR3 sequence is 13 residues long. Germline values: CDR1 MNHNS, CDR2 SASEGT. The CDR3 reads CASRDRANYEQYF. The CDR3 bases are TGTGCCAGCCGGGACAGGGCTAACTACGAGCAGTACTTC.

The chain links TRBV2 to TRBJ2-1; no clear D gene. The CDR3 totals 18 residues. The germline V gene encodes CDR1 SNHLY and CDR2 FYNNEI. Trimming removed 2 bases from V and 0 bases from J, with 17 bases in between. CDR3 in DNA: TGTGCCAGCAGTGAACGCTCCGCTCTCCGTAGCTCCTACAATGAGCAGTTCTTC. As protein: CASSERSALRSSYNEQFF.